This TCR beta chain emerged from a study of T cell responses to AZD1222 COVID-19 vaccine. Study-level points and caveats: Repertoires were sampled only after the peak T cell response. Unmutated variant regions are reportedly the target of nearly half of TCRs that are spike-specific.

The germline V gene encodes CDR1 MNHEY and CDR2 SVGAGI. The CDR3 contains 13 residues. Trimming shortened V by 0 bases and J by 4 bases, and 6 bases separated the two germline ends. Measured with immunoSEQ multiplex PCR; TCRdb has only the in-frame clones, and not every one. Of about 150,000 clones listed, 90% to 95% are singletons. Concerning this clone: As yet, its antigen is unknown. Distinct nucleotide sequences in the sample also encode this CDR3.

This specimen was peripheral blood, taken 28 days after the second AZD1222 dose. V gene TRBV6-5 combines with J gene TRBJ1-1, with a weak D call TRBD1 (5 bases). The clonotype originates from an adult who received the AZD1222 COVID-19 vaccine. CDR3 sequence reads: CASSYSGGTEAFF. CDR3 DNA: TGTGCCAGCAGTTACTCGGGGGGCACTGAAGCTTTCTTT.